The present T cell receptor beta chain was sequenced within a study of T cell changes during pregnancy in multiple sclerosis. Germline-derived CDR1 and CDR2 are SGDLS and YYNGEE. The V gene end was trimmed by 3 bases and the J gene end by 3 bases; junction bases not matched to a gene: 12. The CDR3 has 16 residues. Profiling relied on immunoSEQ multiplex PCR, and the TCRdb table lists in-frame clones only, not all of them. The sample carries around 38,000 clones, roughly 90% recorded once. The gene calls are TRBV9 and TRBJ2-7; 7 nucleotides agree with TRBD2. This receptor was identified in a female donor with multiple sclerosis, enrolled in a pregnancy study. Material: CD8+ T cells from peripheral blood mononuclear cells, obtained in the third trimester of pregnancy. CDR3 protein: CASSDKVRLAVYEQYF. The CDR3 DNA reads as TGTGCCAGCAGCGACAAAGTACGGCTAGCGGTCTACGAGCAGTACTTC.